This T cell receptor (beta chain) was sequenced in a study of shared clonotypes between healthy human individuals. Study conclusions and caveats: A handful of donors showed sharing of approximately 5% of naive CD4 clonotypes. In contrast to clonotypes shared by all four donors, non-shared clonotypes had lower generation probabilities. Naive subsets typically showed greater estimated richness than memory subsets.

With 2 bases removed from V and 0 bases from J, the gap between germline ends came to 5 bases. The germline V gene has CDR1 MNHEY and CDR2 SVGAGI. This CDR3 spans 13 amino acids. Method: immunoSEQ multiplex PCR; TCRdb's copy keeps in-frame clones and lacks some. The table shows around 2,100,000 clones, with about 95% occurring only once. The naive CD8 fraction comprised CD45RO-negative cells positively selected for CCR7 and excluded terminally differentiated effector memory CD45RA+ cells. Concerning this clone: No antigen is known for it. This same CDR3 is encoded by further DNA sequences in the sample.

The sequenced sample was naive CD8+ T cells sorted from blood. The rearrangement uses TRBV6-5 and TRBJ2-7; D is uncertain. The origin of this receptor is a man between 18 and 35 years old in good health. CDR3: CASSYLSSYEQYF. DNA of the CDR3: TGTGCCAGCAGTTACCTAAGCTCCTACGAGCAGTACTTC.